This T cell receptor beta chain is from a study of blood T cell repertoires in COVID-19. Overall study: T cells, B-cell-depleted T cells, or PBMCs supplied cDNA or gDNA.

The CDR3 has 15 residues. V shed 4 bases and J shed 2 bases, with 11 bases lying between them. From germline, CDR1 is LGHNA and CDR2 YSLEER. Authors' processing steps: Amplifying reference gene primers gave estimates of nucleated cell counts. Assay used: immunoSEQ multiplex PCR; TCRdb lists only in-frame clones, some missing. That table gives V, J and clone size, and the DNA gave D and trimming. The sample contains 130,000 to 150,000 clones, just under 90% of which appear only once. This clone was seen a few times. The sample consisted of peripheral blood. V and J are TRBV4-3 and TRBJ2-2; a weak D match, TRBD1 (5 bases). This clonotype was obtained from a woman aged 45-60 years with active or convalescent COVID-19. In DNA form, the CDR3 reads TGCGCCAGCAGCCCGACAGCCTTAAACACCGGGGAGCTGTTTTTT. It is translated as CASSPTALNTGELFF.